The T cell receptor (beta chain) under discussion was sequenced for a study of technical replicates of blood from several donors (dated by TCRdb to 2016 to 2017). Receptor amplification or capture employed the immunoSEQ multiplex PCR assay. Sourced from immuneACCESS, this table was stored by TCRdb with only in-frame sequences that have V and J called. A share of the clones is absent; for the studies checked, an unresolved V gene accounts for under half, and the remainder has no known explanation. Across this sample there are tens of thousands of clones, with around 90% seen only once. About 0.35% of the sample is taken by the ten largest. CDR1 and CDR2 (SGDLS, YYNGEE) derive from the germline V gene. The CDR3 contains 15 residues, cysteine and phenylalanine counted. Only CDR3 DNA is held: 45 bases, read in frame from base 1. V is trimmed back by 3 bases and J by 1 base, and the junction contains 5 bases that no gene match accounts for.

Notes on this clone: This receptor's antigen is unknown. No base-level quality is on record; no much larger clone is a single base apart.

The sample taken for sequencing was T cells isolated from PBMCs. The sequence was collected from a human donor in good health. Here the chain combines TRBV9 and TRBJ2-7; 9 bases in the junction line up with TRBD1. This receptor has the CDR3 CASSASGTGSYEQYF. The DNA is as follows: TGTGCCAGCAGCGCCTCCGGGACAGGGTCCTACGAGCAGTACTTC.